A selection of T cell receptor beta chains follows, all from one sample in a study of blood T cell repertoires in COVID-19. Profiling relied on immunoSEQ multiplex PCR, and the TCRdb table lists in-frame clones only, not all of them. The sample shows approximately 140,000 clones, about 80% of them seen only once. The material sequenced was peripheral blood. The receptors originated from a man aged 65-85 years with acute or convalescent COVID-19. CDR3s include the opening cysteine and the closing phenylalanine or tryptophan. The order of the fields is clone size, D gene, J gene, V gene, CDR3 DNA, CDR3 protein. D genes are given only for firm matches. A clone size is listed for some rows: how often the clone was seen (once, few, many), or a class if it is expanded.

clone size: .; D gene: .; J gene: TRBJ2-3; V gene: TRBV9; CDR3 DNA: TGTGCCAGCAGCACAAACAGAGATATTAGCACAGATACGCAGTATTTT; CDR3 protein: CASSTNRDISTDTQYF
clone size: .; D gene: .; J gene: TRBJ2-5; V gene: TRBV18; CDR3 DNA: TGTGCCAGCCATGCCCCTCAGGAGACCCAGTACTTC; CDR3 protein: CASHAPQETQYF
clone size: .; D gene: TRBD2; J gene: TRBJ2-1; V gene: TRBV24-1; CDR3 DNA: TGTGCCACCAGTGGGGGGACTAGCAAATACAATGAGCAGTTCTTC; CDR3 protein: CATSGGTSKYNEQFF
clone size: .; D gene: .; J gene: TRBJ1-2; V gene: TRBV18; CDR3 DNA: TGTGCCAGCTCGCTAGGGACACACTCCAACTATGGCTACACCTTC; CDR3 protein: CASSLGTHSNYGYTF
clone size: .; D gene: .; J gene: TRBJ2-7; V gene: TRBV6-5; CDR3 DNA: TGTGCCAGCAGATATAACGAGCAGTACTTC; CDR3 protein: CASRYNEQYF
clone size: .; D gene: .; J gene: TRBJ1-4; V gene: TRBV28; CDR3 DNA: TGTGCCAGCAGTTTAACCCCCAGGTCTTCAACTAATGAAAAACTGTTTTTT; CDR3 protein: CASSLTPRSSTNEKLFF
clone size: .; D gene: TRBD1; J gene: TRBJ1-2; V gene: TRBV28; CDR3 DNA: TGTGCCAGCAGTTTCTCAGGGGGCAGCTATGGCTACACCTTC; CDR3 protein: CASSFSGGSYGYTF
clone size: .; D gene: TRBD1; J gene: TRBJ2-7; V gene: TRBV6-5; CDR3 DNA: TGTGCCAGCAAGGGACAGGGCCGTTACGAGCAGTACTTC; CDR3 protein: CASKGQGRYEQYF
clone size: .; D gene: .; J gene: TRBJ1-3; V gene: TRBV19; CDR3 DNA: TGTGCCAGTTTTGGGGAGAACTCTGGAAACACCATATATTTT; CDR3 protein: CASFGENSGNTIYF
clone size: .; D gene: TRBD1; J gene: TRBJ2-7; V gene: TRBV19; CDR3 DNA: TGTGCCAGTAGTAATCCCGGGACAGTTTCCTACGAGCAGTACTTC; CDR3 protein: CASSNPGTVSYEQYF
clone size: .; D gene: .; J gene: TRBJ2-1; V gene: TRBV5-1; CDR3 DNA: TGCGCCAGCAGGTGGGGGGTCCACAATGAGCAGTTCTTC; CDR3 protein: CASRWGVHNEQFF
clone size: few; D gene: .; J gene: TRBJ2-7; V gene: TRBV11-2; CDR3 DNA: TGTGCCAGCAGCCCAATCTGGGGAGAGAGGTCCTACGAGCAGTACTTC; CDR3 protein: CASSPIWGERSYEQYF
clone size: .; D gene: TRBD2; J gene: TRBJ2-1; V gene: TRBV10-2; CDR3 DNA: TGCGCCAGCAGTGAGTATAGCGGGGGTGGTGTCGGAAACAATGAGCAGTTCTTC; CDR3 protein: CASSEYSGGGVGNNEQFF
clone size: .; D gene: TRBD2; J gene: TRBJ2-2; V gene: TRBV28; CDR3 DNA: TGTGCCAGCAGTGCGGGAGGGCCGAACGGGGAGCTGTTTTTT; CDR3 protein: CASSAGGPNGELFF
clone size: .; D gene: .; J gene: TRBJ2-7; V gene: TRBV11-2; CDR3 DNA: TGTGCCAGCAGCATTCCTCCGGGACTCTCGAGCTCCTACGAGCAGTACTTC; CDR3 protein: CASSIPPGLSSSYEQYF
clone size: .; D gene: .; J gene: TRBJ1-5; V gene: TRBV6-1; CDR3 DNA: TGTGCCAGCAGTGAATACTACGGGACACCCGGGGGGGGACAGCCCCAGCATTTT; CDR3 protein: CASSEYYGTPGGGQPQHF
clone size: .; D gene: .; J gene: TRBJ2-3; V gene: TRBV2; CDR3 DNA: TGTGCCTCTCAGGGGTCCGATGAGGATACGCAGTATTTT; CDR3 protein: CASQGSDEDTQYF
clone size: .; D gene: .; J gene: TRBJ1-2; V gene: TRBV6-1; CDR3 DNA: TGTGCCAGCAGTGATCGGAGAGGGAGCTATGGCTACACCTTC; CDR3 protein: CASSDRRGSYGYTF
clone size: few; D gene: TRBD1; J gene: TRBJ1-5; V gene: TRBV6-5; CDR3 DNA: TGTGCCAGCGCAGACAGGGGGCATCAGCCCCAGCATTTT; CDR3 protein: CASADRGHQPQHF
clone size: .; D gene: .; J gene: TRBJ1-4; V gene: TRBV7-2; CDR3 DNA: TGTGCCAGCAGCGCCACCGGGGGGACCGGGGCGGAAAAACTGTTTTTT; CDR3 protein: CASSATGGTGAEKLFF
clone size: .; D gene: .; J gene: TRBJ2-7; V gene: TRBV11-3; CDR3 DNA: TGTGCCAGCAGCTTAGATAGTCCTCCTAGCGAGCAGTACTTC; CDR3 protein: CASSLDSPPSEQYF
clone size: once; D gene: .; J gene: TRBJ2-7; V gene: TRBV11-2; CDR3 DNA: TGTGCCAGCACCGAGGACAGAAGCTCCTACGAGCAGTACTTC; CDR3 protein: CASTEDRSSYEQYF
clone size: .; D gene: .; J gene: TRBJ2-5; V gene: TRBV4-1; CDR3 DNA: TGCGCCAGCAGCCAAGGACTCCCCGGGTTTATGCGCCAAGAGACCCAGTACTTC; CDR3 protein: CASSQGLPGFMRQETQYF
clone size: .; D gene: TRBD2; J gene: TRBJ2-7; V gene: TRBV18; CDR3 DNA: TGTGCCAGCTCACCGGATACGGCGGGGGGAACCTACGAGCAGTACTTC; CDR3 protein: CASSPDTAGGTYEQYF